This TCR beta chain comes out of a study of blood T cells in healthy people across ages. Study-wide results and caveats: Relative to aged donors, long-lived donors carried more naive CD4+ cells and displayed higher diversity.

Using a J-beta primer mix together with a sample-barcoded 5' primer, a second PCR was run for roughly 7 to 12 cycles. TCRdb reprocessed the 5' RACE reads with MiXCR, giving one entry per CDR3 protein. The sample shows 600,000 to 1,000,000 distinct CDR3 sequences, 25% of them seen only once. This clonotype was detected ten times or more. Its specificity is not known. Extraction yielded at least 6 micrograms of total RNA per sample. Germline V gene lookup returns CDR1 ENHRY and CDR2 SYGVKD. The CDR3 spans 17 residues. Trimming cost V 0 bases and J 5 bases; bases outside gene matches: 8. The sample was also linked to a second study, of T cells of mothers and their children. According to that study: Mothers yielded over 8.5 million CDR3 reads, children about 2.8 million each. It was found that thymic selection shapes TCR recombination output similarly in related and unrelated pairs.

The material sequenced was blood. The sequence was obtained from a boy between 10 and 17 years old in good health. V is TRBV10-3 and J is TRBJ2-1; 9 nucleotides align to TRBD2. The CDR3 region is CAISESFGRGGHNEQFF. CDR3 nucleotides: TGTGCCATCAGTGAGTCGTTTGGGCGGGGGGGTCACAATGAGCAGTTCTTC.